Listed below are T cell receptor beta chains from one sample, sequenced in a study of T cells in tumors after PD-1 blockade. Sequenced by immunoSEQ multiplex PCR; TCRdb stores in-frame clones only, minus some. Of more than 9,000 clones in the sample, 65% to 80% were seen once. The specimen comprised tumor tissue, sampled after anti-PD-1 treatment. Receptors originate from a human donor with basal cell carcinoma. Each CDR3 is given with its conserved first and last residue. D genes are given only for firm matches. Not every row has a clone size; where given, it reads once, few, many or a size class.

CDR3 protein: CASSRDRGGDNEQFF
CDR3 DNA: TGTGCCAGCAGCCGGGACAGGGGGGGGGACAATGAGCAGTTCTTC
clone size: .
J gene: TRBJ2-1
V gene: TRBV7-7
D gene: TRBD1

CDR3 protein: CASSVGGGQKNIQYF
CDR3 DNA: TGTGCCAGCAGCGTAGGGGGGGGACAGAAAAACATTCAGTACTTC
clone size: .
J gene: TRBJ2-4
V gene: TRBV9
D gene: .

CDR3 protein: CSVDGGFGYTF
CDR3 DNA: TGCAGCGTTGACGGGGGGTTTGGCTACACCTTC
clone size: .
J gene: TRBJ1-2
V gene: TRBV29-1
D gene: .

CDR3 protein: CASSATGNYGYTF
CDR3 DNA: TGTGCCAGTAGTGCGACAGGGAACTATGGCTACACCTTC
clone size: .
J gene: TRBJ1-2
V gene: TRBV19
D gene: TRBD1

CDR3 protein: CASSGLAGNEQYF
CDR3 DNA: TGTGCCAGCAGTGGACTAGCGGGAAACGAGCAGTACTTC
clone size: .
J gene: TRBJ2-7
V gene: TRBV12-3/TRBV12-4
D gene: TRBD2

CDR3 protein: CASGVGNTIYF
CDR3 DNA: TGTGCCAGCGGGGTAGGAAACACCATATATTTT
clone size: once
J gene: TRBJ1-3
V gene: TRBV2
D gene: .

CDR3 protein: CASSLLYGYTF
CDR3 DNA: TGTGCCAGCAGTTTACTCTATGGCTACACCTTC
clone size: .
J gene: TRBJ1-2
V gene: TRBV28
D gene: .

CDR3 protein: CASSPRQGINIQYF
CDR3 DNA: TGTGCCAGCAGCCCCCGACAGGGGATAAACATTCAGTACTTC
clone size: .
J gene: TRBJ2-4
V gene: TRBV7-2
D gene: TRBD1

CDR3 protein: CASSLPGANVLTF
CDR3 DNA: TGTGCCAGCAGCCTCCCTGGGGCCAACGTCCTGACTTTC
clone size: .
J gene: TRBJ2-6
V gene: TRBV3-1/TRBV3-2
D gene: .

CDR3 protein: CASSRTSGEGPDTQYF
CDR3 DNA: TGTGCCAGCAGTCGGACTAGCGGGGAAGGACCAGATACGCAGTATTTT
clone size: .
J gene: TRBJ2-3
V gene: TRBV27
D gene: TRBD2

CDR3 protein: CASSNGGRGSTGELFF
CDR3 DNA: TGTGCCAGCAGTAACGGAGGGAGAGGGAGCACCGGGGAGCTGTTTTTT
clone size: .
J gene: TRBJ2-2
V gene: TRBV28
D gene: .

CDR3 protein: CASSPSGDTDTQYF
CDR3 DNA: TGTGCCAGCAGCCCATCTGGAGACACAGATACGCAGTATTTT
clone size: few
J gene: TRBJ2-3
V gene: TRBV7-9
D gene: .

CDR3 protein: CASSVQGSFFGTNEKLFF
CDR3 DNA: TGTGCCAGCAGCGTACAGGGGTCATTCTTCGGGACTAATGAAAAACTGTTTTTT
clone size: few
J gene: TRBJ1-4
V gene: TRBV5-6
D gene: TRBD1

CDR3 protein: CASSYSNENYYEQYF
CDR3 DNA: TGTGCCAGCAGTTACTCGAATGAGAATTACTACGAGCAGTACTTC
clone size: .
J gene: TRBJ2-7
V gene: TRBV6-2/TRBV6-3
D gene: .

CDR3 protein: CASSEVGGYTF
CDR3 DNA: TGTGCCAGCAGTGAAGTTGGTGGCTACACCTTC
clone size: .
J gene: TRBJ1-2
V gene: TRBV6-1
D gene: .

CDR3 protein: CATSRVGGEEQYF
CDR3 DNA: TGTGCCACCAGCAGGGTGGGGGGAGAAGAGCAGTACTTC
clone size: large
J gene: TRBJ2-7
V gene: TRBV15
D gene: .

CDR3 protein: CASSQQGSYGYTF
CDR3 DNA: TGTGCCAGCAGCCAGCAGGGGTCCTATGGCTACACCTTC
clone size: .
J gene: TRBJ1-2
V gene: TRBV14
D gene: .

CDR3 protein: CATSEGESNQPQHF
CDR3 DNA: TGTGCCACCTCGGAGGGGGAGAGCAATCAGCCCCAGCATTTT
clone size: .
J gene: TRBJ1-5
V gene: TRBV24-1
D gene: .

CDR3 protein: CASSLSRVNTEAFF
CDR3 DNA: TGTGCCAGCAGTTTGAGCAGGGTCAACACTGAAGCTTTCTTT
clone size: .
J gene: TRBJ1-1
V gene: TRBV27
D gene: .

CDR3 protein: CASSFLGLGGGELFF
CDR3 DNA: TGTGCCAGCAGTTTCCTCGGCCTGGGCGGCGGGGAGCTGTTTTTT
clone size: .
J gene: TRBJ2-2
V gene: TRBV28
D gene: .

CDR3 protein: CASSLAGGTDTQYF
CDR3 DNA: TGTGCCAGCAGTTTAGCGGGGGGGACAGATACGCAGTATTTT
clone size: .
J gene: TRBJ2-3
V gene: TRBV6-5
D gene: TRBD2

CDR3 protein: CASTPAGQGNQPQHF
CDR3 DNA: TGTGCCAGTACCCCCGCGGGACAGGGCAATCAGCCCCAGCATTTT
clone size: few
J gene: TRBJ1-5
V gene: TRBV19
D gene: TRBD1

CDR3 protein: CASSLATGSGNTIYF
CDR3 DNA: TGTGCCAGCAGCTTAGCGACAGGGTCAGGAAACACCATATATTTT
clone size: once
J gene: TRBJ1-3
V gene: TRBV7-2
D gene: TRBD1

CDR3 protein: CASQASAGANSYEQYF
CDR3 DNA: TGCGCCAGTCAGGCTTCAGCGGGGGCCAACTCCTACGAGCAGTACTTC
clone size: .
J gene: TRBJ2-7
V gene: TRBV5-1
D gene: TRBD2

CDR3 protein: CSVEIARGGEGTF
CDR3 DNA: TGCAGCGTTGAGATTGCCAGGGGGGGTGAGGGCACCTTC
clone size: .
J gene: TRBJ1-2
V gene: TRBV29-1
D gene: TRBD1

CDR3 protein: CASSDSEDQPQHF
CDR3 DNA: TGTGCCAGCAGTGACTCAGAGGATCAGCCCCAGCATTTT
clone size: .
J gene: TRBJ1-5
V gene: TRBV6-4
D gene: .

CDR3 protein: CASITTGGGDEQFF
CDR3 DNA: TGTGCCAGCATAACCACTGGTGGAGGTGATGAGCAGTTCTTC
clone size: .
J gene: TRBJ2-1
V gene: TRBV2
D gene: .

CDR3 protein: CATSRDRGSAYNEQFF
CDR3 DNA: TGTGCCACCAGCAGAGATCGCGGGAGCGCCTACAATGAGCAGTTCTTC
clone size: .
J gene: TRBJ2-1
V gene: TRBV15
D gene: TRBD2

CDR3 protein: CAAGSRPYEQYF
CDR3 DNA: TGTGCCGCGGGATCGAGGCCTTACGAGCAGTACTTC
clone size: once
J gene: TRBJ2-7
V gene: TRBV6-5
D gene: .

CDR3 protein: CASSDPDGQGEETQYF
CDR3 DNA: TGTGCCAGCAGCGACCCCGACGGACAGGGCGAAGAGACCCAGTACTTC
clone size: .
J gene: TRBJ2-5
V gene: TRBV2
D gene: TRBD1

CDR3 protein: CASSLVPGRSSYEQYF
CDR3 DNA: TGTGCCAGCAGCTTAGTCCCAGGTAGGAGCTCCTACGAGCAGTACTTC
clone size: few
J gene: TRBJ2-7
V gene: TRBV7-9
D gene: .

CDR3 protein: CAWSVSNDEQYF
CDR3 DNA: TGTGCCTGGAGTGTTTCCAACGACGAGCAGTACTTC
clone size: .
J gene: TRBJ2-7
V gene: TRBV30
D gene: .

CDR3 protein: CASSQDDGVSSYEQYF
CDR3 DNA: TGTGCCAGCAGCCAAGATGACGGGGTGAGCTCCTACGAGCAGTACTTC
clone size: .
J gene: TRBJ2-7
V gene: TRBV3-1/TRBV3-2
D gene: .

CDR3 protein: CASTKGANYGYTF
CDR3 DNA: TGTGCCAGCACCAAGGGAGCTAACTATGGCTACACCTTC
clone size: .
J gene: TRBJ1-2
V gene: TRBV6-5
D gene: .

CDR3 protein: CASSSGLVGNNEKLFF
CDR3 DNA: TGCGCCAGCAGCTCGGGCCTCGTGGGTAATAATGAAAAACTGTTTTTT
clone size: .
J gene: TRBJ1-4
V gene: TRBV5-1
D gene: .

CDR3 protein: CASSLGYYGYTF
CDR3 DNA: TGTGCCAGCAGCTTAGGCTATTATGGCTACACCTTC
clone size: .
J gene: TRBJ1-2
V gene: TRBV7-9
D gene: .

CDR3 protein: CASSPEVANTGELFF
CDR3 DNA: TGTGCCAGCAGCCCGGAGGTAGCGAACACCGGGGAGCTGTTTTTT
clone size: once
J gene: TRBJ2-2
V gene: TRBV6-5
D gene: .

CDR3 protein: CAWSASGTGYSPLHF
CDR3 DNA: TGTGCCTGGAGTGCCTCCGGGACAGGGTATTCACCCCTCCACTTT
clone size: .
J gene: TRBJ1-6
V gene: TRBV30
D gene: TRBD1

CDR3 protein: CASSQEAGAVDEQFF
CDR3 DNA: TGCGCCAGCAGCCAAGAGGCGGGAGCAGTGGATGAGCAGTTCTTC
clone size: .
J gene: TRBJ2-1
V gene: TRBV4-1
D gene: TRBD2

CDR3 protein: CASSYVRETHYEQYF
CDR3 DNA: TGTGCCAGCAGTTACGTACGGGAGACGCATTACGAGCAGTACTTC
clone size: .
J gene: TRBJ2-7
V gene: TRBV6-2/TRBV6-3
D gene: .

CDR3 protein: CASSFAGDRRGETQYF
CDR3 DNA: TGTGCCAGCAGTTTCGCAGGCGACCGTAGGGGAGAGACCCAGTACTTC
clone size: .
J gene: TRBJ2-5
V gene: TRBV7-9
D gene: .

CDR3 protein: CASSDPTGGRTEAFF
CDR3 DNA: TGTGCCAGCAGTGATCCGACAGGGGGAAGAACTGAAGCTTTCTTT
clone size: .
J gene: TRBJ1-1
V gene: TRBV25-1
D gene: TRBD1

CDR3 protein: CASSQDRDEQFF
CDR3 DNA: TGCGCCAGCAGCCAAGATCGGGATGAGCAGTTCTTC
clone size: .
J gene: TRBJ2-1
V gene: TRBV4-1
D gene: .

CDR3 protein: CASTLQGMRDTQYF
CDR3 DNA: TGTGCCAGCACGCTCCAGGGGATGAGAGATACGCAGTATTTT
clone size: few
J gene: TRBJ2-3
V gene: TRBV6-5
D gene: .

CDR3 protein: CASRYSGSDEQYF
CDR3 DNA: TGTGCCAGCAGGTATAGCGGGAGCGACGAGCAGTACTTC
clone size: .
J gene: TRBJ2-7
V gene: TRBV6-5
D gene: TRBD2

CDR3 protein: CASSVGHRGSTDTQYF
CDR3 DNA: TGTGCCAGCAGTGTAGGCCATCGCGGAAGCACAGATACGCAGTATTTT
clone size: .
J gene: TRBJ2-3
V gene: TRBV6-4
D gene: .

CDR3 protein: CASSFRQGGIRLGYTF
CDR3 DNA: TGTGCCAGCAGTTTCCGACAGGGGGGAATCCGGCTTGGCTACACCTTC
clone size: .
J gene: TRBJ1-2
V gene: TRBV27
D gene: TRBD1

CDR3 protein: CATSDQRGGPYNEQFF
CDR3 DNA: TGTGCCACCAGTGATCAAAGGGGGGGCCCTTACAATGAGCAGTTCTTC
clone size: .
J gene: TRBJ2-1
V gene: TRBV24-1
D gene: .

CDR3 protein: CASSPPGRRGTGELFF
CDR3 DNA: TGTGCCAGCTCACCACCGGGACGGCGGGGCACCGGGGAGCTGTTTTTT
clone size: .
J gene: TRBJ2-2
V gene: TRBV18
D gene: .

CDR3 protein: CASRRGSAVSSYEQYF
CDR3 DNA: TGTGCCAGCAGACGAGGGTCCGCTGTTAGCTCCTACGAGCAGTACTTC
clone size: .
J gene: TRBJ2-7
V gene: TRBV27
D gene: .

CDR3 protein: CASSRTLGEVKNIQYF
CDR3 DNA: TGTGCCAGCAGTCGGACGCTAGGGGAAGTCAAAAACATTCAGTACTTC
clone size: .
J gene: TRBJ2-4
V gene: TRBV7-2
D gene: .

CDR3 protein: CASSPQTPVGTDTQYF
CDR3 DNA: TGTGCCAGCAGCCCCCAAACCCCCGTGGGCACAGATACGCAGTATTTT
clone size: .
J gene: TRBJ2-3
V gene: TRBV3-1/TRBV3-2
D gene: .

CDR3 protein: CASSPTRRATEAFF
CDR3 DNA: TGTGCCAGCAGTCCTACCAGACGGGCTACTGAAGCTTTCTTT
clone size: few
J gene: TRBJ1-1
V gene: TRBV27
D gene: .

CDR3 protein: CASKEGGNQPQHF
CDR3 DNA: TGTGCCAGCAAGGAGGGGGGCAATCAGCCCCAGCATTTT
clone size: .
J gene: TRBJ1-5
V gene: TRBV2
D gene: .

CDR3 protein: CASSSTPEQGDTGELFF
CDR3 DNA: TGTGCCAGCAGCTCGACTCCGGAGCAGGGGGACACCGGGGAGCTGTTTTTT
clone size: .
J gene: TRBJ2-2
V gene: TRBV7-3
D gene: TRBD1

CDR3 protein: CASSRTILAGRRNEQFF
CDR3 DNA: TGCGCCAGCAGCCGCACTATACTAGCGGGCCGTAGGAATGAGCAGTTCTTC
clone size: few
J gene: TRBJ2-1
V gene: TRBV4-3
D gene: TRBD2

CDR3 protein: CASSPPRGRRNTEAFF
CDR3 DNA: TGTGCCAGCTCACCTCCAAGGGGCAGGAGGAACACTGAAGCTTTCTTT
clone size: medium-sized
J gene: TRBJ1-1
V gene: TRBV18
D gene: .

CDR3 protein: CSVDPGQGVAGANVLTF
CDR3 DNA: TGCAGCGTTGACCCGGGACAGGGGGTAGCTGGGGCCAACGTCCTGACTTTC
clone size: .
J gene: TRBJ2-6
V gene: TRBV29-1
D gene: TRBD1